Below are 4 T cell receptor beta chains sequenced from a single sample in a study of T cell repertoires in ileal Crohn's disease. Assay used: immunoSEQ multiplex PCR; TCRdb lists only in-frame clones, some missing. The table shows several thousand clones, with approximately 82% occurring only once. Specimen: ileal tissue. All receptors come from an adult with Crohn's disease.

This sequence joins TRBV11-2 and TRBJ2-7, with 10 bases that match TRBD2. The germline V gene encodes CDR1 SGHAT and CDR2 FQNNGV. V trimming: 6 bases; J trimming: 4 bases; junction bases outside the gene matches: 9. This CDR3 is 15 amino acids long. Here the CDR3 reads CASRRLGTSEYEQYF. CDR3 DNA sequence: TGTGCCAGCAGACGCCTGGGGACTAGCGAGTACGAGCAGTACTTC.

This chain connects TRBV7-2 to TRBJ2-3; D perhaps matches TRBD2 (5 bases). CDR1 is SGHTA, CDR2 FQGNSA, per germline. The CDR3 is 14 residues long. Trimming cost V 10 bases and J 2 bases, with 16 bases left between them. The CDR3 DNA is TGTGCCACCGCCCGAGGGTCTTACACAGATACGCAGTATTTT. Its translation: CATARGSYTDTQYF.

This clone is a singleton in its sample. J is TRBJ2-7 and V is TRBV7-8; 13 nucleotides match TRBD2. In germline, CDR1 is SGHVS, CDR2 FQNEAQ. V lost 5 bases to trimming and J lost 7 bases; unmatched junction nucleotides: 8. The CDR3 length is 15 residues. The CDR3 coding sequence is TGTGCCAGCAGCCCCGGACTAGCGGGAGTCACTGAGCAGTACTTC. Amino acids: CASSPGLAGVTEQYF.

The chain combines TRBV19 with TRBJ2-3; TRBD1 matches 10 bases. The CDR3 contains 15 residues. Germline CDR1 reads LNHDA; CDR2 reads SQIVND (reference sequence). V gave up 7 bases and J gave up 1 base; unmatched junction bases: 5. CDR3 residues: CASTGTGVGTDTQYF. CDR3 coding DNA: TGTGCCAGTACGGGGACAGGGGTCGGCACAGATACGCAGTATTTT. The variable domain in full, with the rest retrieved from reference TRBV19 and TRBJ2-3, is DGGITQSPKYLFRKEGQNVTLSCEQNLNHDAMYWYRQDPGQGLRLIYYSQIVNDFQKGDIAEGYSVSREKKESFPLTVTSAQKNPTAFYLCASTGTGVGTDTQYFGPGTRLTVL.